This T cell receptor beta chain was sequenced in a study of cytomegalovirus exposure and HLA in healthy donors. General study points: Fewer N-insertions than the 666-donor mean were reportedly shown by an Asian-associated ancestry cluster in a later analysis. For most TCR beta V segments, an earlier analysis put the productive rate at about 90% or about 30% of the time. A classifier reportedly called cytomegalovirus status with high sensitivity and specificity.

This clone has just one count. Its target is unknown. One end of the junction does not line up with germline, which may come from a read error. In germline, CDR1 is MNHEY, CDR2 SVGAGI. The CDR3 loop spans 15 amino acids. It was with 60 Vbeta and 13 Jbeta primers that the PCR ran. The assay was immunoSEQ multiplex PCR, and TCRdb's table has in-frame clones only and misses some. The table includes over 150,000 clones, around 82% detected once. This receptor was identified in a man in his forties or fifties in good health and CMV-seropositive. Sequenced sample: PBMCs. V is TRBV6-5 and J is TRBJ2-7, with TRBD1 identical over 12 bases. CDR3 nucleotides: TGTGCCAGCAGTTACGGGGACAGGGGGCTCTACGGGCAGTACTTC. It yields the protein CASSYGDRGLYGQYF.